This is a list of T cell receptor beta chains from one sample in a study of cytomegalovirus exposure and HLA in healthy donors. TCRdb keeps only in-frame clones here, not all; method: immunoSEQ multiplex PCR. The table includes 100,000 to 150,000 clones, 83% detected once. Sequences were obtained from PBMCs. Receptors originate from a woman between 40 and 50 years old in good health and CMV-seropositive. The CDR3 runs from the conserved cysteine through the conserved F or W. The order of the fields is V gene, CDR3 length, J gene, D gene, clone size, CDR3 DNA, CDR3 protein. A D gene is named only where the DNA matches it firmly. For some rows the clone size is stated as once, few or many, or as a class when expanded; others skip it.

v_gene: TRBV5-1; len: 13; j_gene: TRBJ2-1; d_gene: TRBD1; abundance: -; CDR3nt: TGCGCCAGCAGCCCGGGACAGGGGGGTGAGCAGTTCTTC; CDR3aa: CASSPGQGGEQFF
v_gene: TRBV5-1; len: 15; j_gene: TRBJ1-4; d_gene: -; abundance: few; CDR3nt: TGCGCCAGCAGCCCCATCCTAGCAACTAATGAAAAACTGTTTTTT; CDR3aa: CASSPILATNEKLFF
v_gene: TRBV28; len: 15; j_gene: TRBJ2-1; d_gene: TRBD2; abundance: few; CDR3nt: TGTGCCAGCAGGTATACTAGCGGGAGTTACAATGAGCAGTTCTTC; CDR3aa: CASRYTSGSYNEQFF
v_gene: TRBV25-1; len: 12; j_gene: TRBJ2-7; d_gene: -; abundance: -; CDR3nt: TGTGCCAGCAGGGGAGGAGTTTACGAGCAGTACTTC; CDR3aa: CASRGGVYEQYF
v_gene: TRBV11-2; len: 14; j_gene: TRBJ2-7; d_gene: TRBD2; abundance: few; CDR3nt: TGTGCCAGCAGTTCAATAGCGGGAGTCTACGAGCAGTACTTC; CDR3aa: CASSSIAGVYEQYF
v_gene: TRBV19; len: 16; j_gene: TRBJ2-1; d_gene: TRBD1; abundance: -; CDR3nt: TGTGCCAGTAGTATATCGACAGGGGGAAGCTACAATGAGCAGTTCTTC; CDR3aa: CASSISTGGSYNEQFF
v_gene: TRBV10-3; len: 14; j_gene: TRBJ1-2; d_gene: TRBD1; abundance: few; CDR3nt: TGTGCCGCCAACCGGGACAGGGAGGCCTATGGCTACACCTTC; CDR3aa: CAANRDREAYGYTF
v_gene: TRBV6-5; len: 13; j_gene: TRBJ1-2; d_gene: TRBD1; abundance: -; CDR3nt: TGTGCCAGCAGAGTGGGACAGGGGTCTGGCTACACCTTC; CDR3aa: CASRVGQGSGYTF
v_gene: TRBV28; len: 14; j_gene: TRBJ1-5; d_gene: -; abundance: -; CDR3nt: TGTGCCAGCAGTACACCCGGGTTTGATCAGCCCCAGCATTTT; CDR3aa: CASSTPGFDQPQHF
v_gene: TRBV14; len: 13; j_gene: TRBJ2-7; d_gene: TRBD1; abundance: -; CDR3nt: TGTGCCAGCAGCCCGACAGGGGTCTACGAGCAGTACTTC; CDR3aa: CASSPTGVYEQYF
v_gene: TRBV13; len: 14; j_gene: TRBJ2-7; d_gene: -; abundance: -; CDR3nt: TGTGCCAGCAGCCCCCGTCCGGGGGCCTACGAGCAGTACTTC; CDR3aa: CASSPRPGAYEQYF
v_gene: TRBV9; len: 16; j_gene: TRBJ2-2; d_gene: TRBD1; abundance: -; CDR3nt: TGTGCCAGCAGCGTAGCGGCAGGGGGGAACACCGGGGAGCTGTTTTTT; CDR3aa: CASSVAAGGNTGELFF
v_gene: TRBV4-1; len: 18; j_gene: TRBJ2-1; d_gene: TRBD2; abundance: -; CDR3nt: TGCGCCAGCAGCCAAGAAGGGGTGGGAGGGCCTCTCTACAATGAGCAGTTCTTC; CDR3aa: CASSQEGVGGPLYNEQFF
v_gene: TRBV5-1; len: 14; j_gene: TRBJ1-5; d_gene: -; abundance: once; CDR3nt: TGCGCCAGCAGCCTGACGGGTTCCAATCAGCCCCAGCATTTT; CDR3aa: CASSLTGSNQPQHF
v_gene: TRBV28; len: 16; j_gene: TRBJ2-7; d_gene: -; abundance: -; CDR3nt: TGTGCCAGCAGTTTAACCTTCACAGGAAATGTAGTCGAGCAGTACTTC; CDR3aa: CASSLTFTGNVVEQYF
v_gene: TRBV7-3; len: 15; j_gene: TRBJ2-7; d_gene: -; abundance: -; CDR3nt: TGTGCCAGCAGCCTGGGACTGAGAGACTCCTACGAGCAGTACTTC; CDR3aa: CASSLGLRDSYEQYF